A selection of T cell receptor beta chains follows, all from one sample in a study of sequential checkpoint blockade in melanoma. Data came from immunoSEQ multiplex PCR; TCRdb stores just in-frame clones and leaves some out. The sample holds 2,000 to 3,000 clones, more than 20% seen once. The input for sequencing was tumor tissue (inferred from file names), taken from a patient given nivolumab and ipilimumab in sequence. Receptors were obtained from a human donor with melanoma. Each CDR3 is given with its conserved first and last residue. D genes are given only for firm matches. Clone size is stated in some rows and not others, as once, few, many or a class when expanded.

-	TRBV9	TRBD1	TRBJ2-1	CASQGGTDRANEQFF	TGTGCCAGCCAAGGGGGTACGGACAGGGCGAATGAGCAGTTCTTC
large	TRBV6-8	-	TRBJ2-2	CASSYPLSTNTGELFF	TGTGCCAGCAGTTATCCATTGAGTACTAACACCGGGGAGCTGTTTTTT
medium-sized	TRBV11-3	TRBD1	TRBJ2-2	CASSQGQSAGELFF	TGTGCCAGCAGCCAGGGACAGTCGGCCGGGGAGCTGTTTTTT
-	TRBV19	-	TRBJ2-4	CASSGPFFQYF	TGTGCCAGTAGCGGGCCTTTCTTTCAGTACTTC
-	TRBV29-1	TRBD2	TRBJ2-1	CSVGGGLAENGQFF	TGCAGCGTTGGAGGCGGTCTAGCGGAGAACGGGCAGTTCTTC
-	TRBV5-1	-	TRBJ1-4	CASSSSFRGEKLFF	TGCGCCAGCAGCTCCTCCTTCAGGGGCGAAAAACTGTTTTTT
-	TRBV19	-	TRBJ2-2	CASSSPGGTGELFF	TGTGCCAGTAGTAGTCCAGGAGGCACCGGGGAGCTGTTTTTT
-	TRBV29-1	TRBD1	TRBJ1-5	CSARTGNQPQHF	TGCAGCGCCCGGACAGGGAATCAGCCCCAGCATTTT
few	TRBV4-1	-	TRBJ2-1	CASSLGGRGGDYNEQFF	TGCGCCAGCAGCCTTGGGGGCCGCGGGGGCGACTACAATGAGCAGTTCTTC
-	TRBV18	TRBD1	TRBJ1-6	CASSPDRGYNSPLHF	TGTGCCAGCTCCCCCGACAGGGGATATAATTCACCCCTCCACTTT
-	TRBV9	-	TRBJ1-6	CASTRGLDDSPLHF	TGTGCCAGCACCCGTGGACTTGATGATTCACCCCTCCACTTT
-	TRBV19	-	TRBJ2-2	CASLGPGELFF	TGTGCCAGTTTAGGGCCCGGGGAGCTGTTTTTT
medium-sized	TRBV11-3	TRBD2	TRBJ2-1	CASSFPPSGAQGQFF	TGTGCCAGCAGCTTCCCCCCTAGCGGTGCGCAGGGGCAGTTCTTC
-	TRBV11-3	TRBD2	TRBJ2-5	CASSLRGGFKETQYF	TGTGCCAGCAGCTTGCGGGGGGGATTCAAAGAGACCCAGTACTTC
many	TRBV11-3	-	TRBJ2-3	CASSQEESTDTQYF	TGTGCCAGCAGCCAGGAGGAAAGCACAGATACGCAGTATTTT
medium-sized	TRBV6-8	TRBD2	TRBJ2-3	CASSPRLAGADTQYF	TGTGCCAGCAGTCCCCGACTAGCGGGAGCAGATACGCAGTATTTT
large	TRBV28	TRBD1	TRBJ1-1	CASCDRDRTEAFF	TGTGCCAGCTGTGACAGGGATAGAACTGAAGCTTTCTTT
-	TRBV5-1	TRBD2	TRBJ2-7	CASSETSGTYEQYF	TGCGCCAGCAGTGAGACTAGCGGAACCTACGAGCAGTACTTC
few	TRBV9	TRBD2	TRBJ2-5	CASSPRGGAILETQYF	TGTGCCAGCAGCCCCCGGGGGGGGGCCATTCTCGAGACCCAGTACTTC
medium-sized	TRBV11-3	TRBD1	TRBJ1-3	CASSLDRGGNTIYF	TGTGCCAGCAGCTTGGACAGGGGTGGAAACACCATATATTTT
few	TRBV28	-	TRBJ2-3	CASSLVRWGQYF	TGTGCCAGCAGTTTAGTTCGCTGGGGGCAGTATTTT
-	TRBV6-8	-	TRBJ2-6	CASSSLRWVLQSRANVLTF	TGTGCCAGCAGTTCCCTTCGGTGGGTGCTACAAAGTCGGGCCAACGTCCTGACTTTC
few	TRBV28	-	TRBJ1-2	CASIGSIGTDYGYTF	TGTGCCAGCATTGGGTCGATCGGGACGGACTATGGCTACACCTTC
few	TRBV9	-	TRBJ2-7	CASTPDGTYEQYF	TGTGCCAGCACCCCGGACGGCACCTACGAGCAGTACTTC
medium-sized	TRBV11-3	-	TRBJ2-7	CASSATRWGHYEQYF	TGTGCCAGCAGCGCTACAAGGTGGGGTCACTACGAGCAGTACTTC
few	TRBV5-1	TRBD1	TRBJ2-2	CASSPNRGISGELFF	TGCGCCAGCAGCCCTAACAGGGGGATATCCGGGGAGCTGTTTTTT
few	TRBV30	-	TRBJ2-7	CAWSVPHLSGVSYEQYF	TGTGCCTGGAGTGTACCCCATTTGAGCGGAGTTTCGTACGAGCAGTACTTC
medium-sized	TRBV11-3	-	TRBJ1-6	CASSLQGVNSPLHF	TGTGCCAGCAGCTTACAGGGAGTCAACTCACCCCTCCACTTT
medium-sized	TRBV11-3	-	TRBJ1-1	CASSPDLVMNTEAFF	TGTGCCAGCAGCCCGGACCTGGTCATGAACACTGAAGCTTTCTTT
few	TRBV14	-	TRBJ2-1	CASSLSSYNEQFF	TGTGCCAGCAGCTTAAGCTCCTACAATGAGCAGTTCTTC
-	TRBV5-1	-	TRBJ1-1	CASRIGSGNTEAFF	TGCGCCAGCAGGATAGGGTCAGGGAACACTGAAGCTTTCTTT
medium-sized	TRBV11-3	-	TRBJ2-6	CASNHRASGANVLTF	TGTGCCAGCAACCACAGGGCCTCTGGGGCCAACGTCCTGACTTTC
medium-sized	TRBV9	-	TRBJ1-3	CASSNTGGNTIYF	TGTGCCAGCAGCAACACAGGGGGAAACACCATATATTTT
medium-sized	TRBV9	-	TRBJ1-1	CASSVSVNTEAFF	TGTGCCAGCAGCGTATCGGTGAACACTGAAGCTTTCTTT
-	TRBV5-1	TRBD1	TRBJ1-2	CASSPGGQGYGYTF	TGCGCCAGCAGCCCAGGGGGACAGGGGTATGGCTACACCTTC
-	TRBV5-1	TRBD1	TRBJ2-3	CASSWKTGDGTDTQYF	TGCGCCAGCAGCTGGAAGACAGGGGATGGCACAGATACGCAGTATTTT
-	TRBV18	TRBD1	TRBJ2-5	CASSPSGTDKETQYF	TGTGCCAGCTCACCATCCGGGACAGATAAAGAGACCCAGTACTTC
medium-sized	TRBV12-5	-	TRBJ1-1	CASKQGGLNTEAFF	TGTGCCAGCAAACAGGGAGGCCTGAACACTGAAGCTTTCTTT
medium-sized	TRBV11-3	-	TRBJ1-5	CASSWPDSYNQPQHF	TGTGCCAGCAGCTGGCCCGACAGCTACAATCAGCCCCAGCATTTT
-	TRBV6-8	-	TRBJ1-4	CASSYVADEKLFF	TGTGCCAGCAGTTATGTAGCCGATGAAAAACTGTTTTTT
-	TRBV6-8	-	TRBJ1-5	CASSREGGRQPQHF	TGTGCCAGCAGCCGAGAGGGGGGACGGCAGCCCCAGCATTTT
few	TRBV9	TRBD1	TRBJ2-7	CASSVAPGQVLYEQYF	TGTGCCAGCAGCGTAGCTCCAGGACAGGTCCTCTACGAGCAGTACTTC
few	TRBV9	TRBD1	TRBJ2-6	CASSVDPGGSGANVLTF	TGTGCCAGCAGCGTAGATCCAGGGGGCTCTGGGGCCAACGTCCTGACTTTC
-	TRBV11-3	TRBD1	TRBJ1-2	CASSLGNNRGRYGYTF	TGTGCCAGCAGCTTGGGAAACAACAGGGGGCGATATGGCTACACCTTC
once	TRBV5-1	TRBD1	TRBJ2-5	CASSLGDRQTQETQYF	TGCGCCAGCAGCTTGGGGGACAGACAGACCCAAGAGACCCAGTACTTC
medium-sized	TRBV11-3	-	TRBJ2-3	CASSLRGGTDTQYF	TGTGCCAGCAGCTTACGAGGAGGCACAGATACGCAGTATTTT
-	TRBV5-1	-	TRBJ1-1	CASSLVTSNTEAFF	TGCGCCAGCAGCTTGGTAACATCCAACACTGAAGCTTTCTTT
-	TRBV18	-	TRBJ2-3	CASSTTAGAGPDTQYF	TGTGCCAGCTCTACGACGGCCGGTGCGGGCCCAGATACGCAGTATTTT
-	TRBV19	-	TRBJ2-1	CASRGRGYNEQFF	TGTGCCAGTAGGGGCAGGGGTTACAATGAGCAGTTCTTC
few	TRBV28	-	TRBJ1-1	CASRRSGGYTEAFF	TGTGCCAGCAGAAGGTCCGGGGGGTACACTGAAGCTTTCTTT
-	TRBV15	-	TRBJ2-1	CATSRDSGSYNEQFF	TGTGCCACCAGCAGAGATAGCGGCTCCTACAATGAGCAGTTCTTC
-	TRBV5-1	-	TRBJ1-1	CASSSGLTGSNTEAFF	TGCGCCAGCAGCTCGGGCTTGACAGGCTCGAACACTGAAGCTTTCTTT
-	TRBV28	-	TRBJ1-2	CASSARGGVYGYTF	TGTGCCAGCAGTGCTAGAGGAGGGGTCTATGGCTACACCTTC